Shown below are 8 T cell receptor beta chains from a single sample sequenced in a study of cytomegalovirus exposure and HLA in healthy donors. In the PCR, 60 Vbeta and 13 Jbeta primers were used. The protocol was immunoSEQ multiplex PCR, while the TCRdb copy is restricted to in-frame clones and leaves out a portion. The sample lists about 200,000 clones, around 79% occurring once. What was sequenced was PBMCs. Receptors were obtained from a male donor in good health and CMV-seropositive.

The chain carries TRBV7-9 and TRBJ1-2, with D maybe TRBD1 (6 bases). V shed 5 bases and J shed 5 bases, with 15 bases lying between them. Per germline, CDR1 SEHNR and CDR2 FQNEAQ (reference sequence). This CDR3 is built from 14 residues. Here the CDR3 DNA reads TGTGCCAGCAGCCCTCACCAGGGGTTTTATGGCTACACCTTC. This encodes CASSPHQGFYGYTF.

The gene calls are TRBV15 and TRBJ2-7; no definite D call. V lost 4 bases to trimming and J lost 3 bases, with 10 bases between them. The CDR3 spans 13 residues. Looked up from germline, CDR1 is LNHNV and CDR2 is YYDKDF (reference sequence). The CDR3 region is CATSNSPLYEQYF. DNA of the CDR3: TGTGCCACCAGCAACTCACCCCTCTACGAGCAGTACTTC.

The CDR3 reads CASSSGETQYF. The CDR3 DNA follows: TGTGCCAGCAGCTCCGGAGAGACCCAGTACTTC. The genes are TRBV7-3 and TRBJ2-5; D ambiguous. Germline assignment: CDR1 SGHTA and CDR2 FQGTGA. The CDR3 runs to 11 residues. The V and J ends lost 4 bases and 4 bases respectively, with 4 bases between them.

The V gene is TRBV9, the J gene TRBJ2-7; 9 bases line up with TRBD1. V shed 2 bases, J shed 0 bases, and the junction held 6 bases outside the gene matches. Germline V gene sequence: CDR1 SGDLS, CDR2 YYNGEE. CDR3 size: 16 residues. The CDR3 spells CASSVDPGQGSYEQYF. Written as DNA, the CDR3 is TGTGCCAGCAGCGTCGACCCGGGACAGGGCTCCTACGAGCAGTACTTC.

A few counts support this clone. The chain employs TRBV6-5 and TRBJ2-7, with 7 nucleotides matching TRBD2. Germline V gene lookup returns CDR1 MNHEY and CDR2 SVGAGI. V lost 5 bases and J lost 0; bases outside the gene matches: 4. CDR3 length: 14 residues. CDR3 loop: CASSIAGSSYEQYF. CDR3 nucleotides: TGTGCCAGCAGTATAGCGGGCAGCTCCTACGAGCAGTACTTC.

The chain uses TRBV7-3 and TRBJ2-3; no clear D. This CDR3 has 14 residues. Trimming removed 6 bases from V and 3 bases from J, with 13 bases in between. Germline assignment: CDR1 SGHTA and CDR2 FQGTGA. CDR3 amino acids: CASSQTRATDTQYF. The DNA of the CDR3 is TGTGCCAGCAGTCAAACGAGAGCTACAGATACGCAGTATTTT.

The genes are TRBV6-6 and TRBJ2-7; D gene unclear. V lost 2 bases and J 6 bases, leaving 17 bases between the germline ends. CDR3 length: 15 residues. Germline values: CDR1 MNHNY, CDR2 SVGAGI (reference sequence). The CDR3 spells CASSYGGPSRSEQYF. The CDR3 DNA follows: TGTGCCAGCAGTTACGGCGGTCCCTCCCGCTCCGAGCAGTACTTC.

The chain carries TRBV21-1 and TRBJ1-5. TRBV21-1 is deemed a pseudogene. There are 13 residues in the CDR3. The CDR3 nucleotides are TGTGCCAGCAGCAAAGTGGGGGGACGGCCCCAGCATTTT. The encoded protein is CASSKVGGRPQHF.